Each of the 13 T cell receptor beta chains below was sequenced from the same sample in a study of blood T cell repertoires in COVID-19. Sequencing was performed with immunoSEQ multiplex PCR; in TCRdb, only in-frame clones are kept and a portion is missing. The profile covers about 300,000 clones, with roughly 90% appearing a single time and 5% to 7.5% taken by the ten largest. Sequenced sample: peripheral blood. The receptors here all came from a man aged 18-30 years who had recovered from COVID-19.

This sequence joins TRBV14 and TRBJ2-5, with 12 bases aligning to TRBD2. Germline V gene lookup returns CDR1 SGHDN and CDR2 FVKESK. J lost 9 bases, V lost 3 bases, and 5 bases had no gene match. This CDR3 contains 14 residues. The CDR3 DNA reads as TGTGCCAGCAGCCACGGACTAGCGGGACTTCCCCAGTACTTC. This translates into CASSHGLAGLPQYF.

On this clone itself: Other DNA sequences in this specimen translate into the identical CDR3. The chain combines TRBV7-9 with TRBJ1-1; TRBD1 matches at 7 bases. CDR3 length equals 14 residues. Trimming at V came to 5 bases and at J to 0 bases, leaving 3 bases not matched to a gene. Germline V gene sequence: CDR1 SEHNR, CDR2 FQNEAQ (reference sequence). CDR3 DNA sequence: TGTGCCAGCAGCGTCCAGGGGGTGAACACTGAAGCTTTCTTT. This codes for CASSVQGVNTEAFF.

The CDR3 loop reads CASSLAGATGQYNEQFF. The CDR3 region has the DNA TGTGCCAGCAGCTTGGCCGGGGCCACGGGACAGTACAATGAGCAGTTCTTC. The J gene is TRBJ2-1, the V gene TRBV5-5; 7 nucleotides agree with TRBD1. Germline-derived CDR1 and CDR2 are SGHKS and YYEKEE (reference sequence). The CDR3 extends over 17 amino acids. V gave up 0 bases and J gave up 4 bases; unmatched junction bases: 10.

This chain joins TRBV6-5 and TRBJ2-1; 7 nucleotides match TRBD2. V shed 0 bases, J shed 5 bases, and the junction held 4 bases outside the gene matches. Germline loops: CDR1 MNHEY, CDR2 SVGAGI. This CDR3 has 15 amino acids. DNA of the CDR3: TGTGCCAGCAGTTACTCCAGACTAGCCCACAATGAGCAGTTCTTC. It codes for CASSYSRLAHNEQFF.

The chain has TRBV19 and TRBJ1-1; D remains unclear. V was clipped by 7 bases and J by 1 base, with 10 bases between them. This CDR3 has 13 amino acids. Germline CDR1 and CDR2: LNHDA and SQIVND (reference sequence). The CDR3 is CASTPNANTEAFF. The CDR3 DNA follows: TGTGCCAGTACCCCTAATGCGAACACTGAAGCTTTCTTT.

As DNA, the CDR3 is TGTGCCTGGAGTGTACTTGTCAACAATGAGCAGTTCTTC. It translates to CAWSVLVNNEQFF. This chain links TRBV30 with TRBJ2-1; no clear D. Trimming pared 0 bases from V and 5 bases from J, leaving 8 bases between. The CDR3 spans 13 residues. CDR1 and CDR2 (germline): GTSNPN, SVGIG (reference sequence).

This chain links TRBV4-1 with TRBJ2-7, with D tentatively TRBD1 (6 bases). This CDR3 has 13 residues. V was cut by 4 bases and J by 4 bases, with 11 bases left in between. The germline CDR1 and CDR2 sequences are MGHRA and YSYEKL. CDR3 in amino acids: CASSRDTLYEQYF. The CDR3 DNA follows: TGCGCCAGCAGCCGGGACACGCTTTACGAGCAGTACTTC.

The gene calls are TRBV19 and TRBJ1-3; D possibly corresponds to TRBD1 (6 bases). With 1 base removed from V and 5 bases from J, the gap between germline ends came to 15 bases. There are 16 residues in the CDR3. Germline lookup yields CDR1 LNHDA and CDR2 SQIVND (reference sequence). The CDR3 bases are TGTGCCAGTAGTATAGGTGGGGGCGCCGGTCGAAACACCATATATTTT. It specifies CASSIGGGAGRNTIYF.

J is TRBJ2-1 and V is TRBV2; 8 nucleotides agree with TRBD2. This CDR3 is built from 19 residues. After removal of 0 bases from V and 1 base from J, the junction contained 11 bases not matched to a gene. CDR1 and CDR2 from the germline V gene are SNHLY and FYNNEI. CDR3 loop: CASSEAIYKREKSYNEQFF. The CDR3 region has the DNA TGTGCCAGCAGTGAAGCTATATATAAGCGGGAGAAGTCCTACAATGAGCAGTTCTTC.

This clone came up once. The chain carries TRBV14 and TRBJ2-3; no clear D gene. V lost 4 bases to trimming and J lost 1 base, with 6 bases between them. The CDR3 contains 13 residues. Germline CDR1 is SGHDN and CDR2 is FVKESK. CDR3 nucleotides: TGTGCCAGCAGCCGGCACGGCACAGATACGCAGTATTTT. Its protein is CASSRHGTDTQYF.

This sequence joins TRBV7-2 and TRBJ2-7; 11 positions match TRBD2. The V and J ends lost 0 bases and 2 bases, in that order; junction bases with no gene match: 9. The CDR3 is made up of 18 amino acids. Germline CDR1 and CDR2: SGHTA and FQGNSA. For the CDR3, the DNA is TGTGCCAGCAGCTTAGCGTACTTCCTAGCGGGAGGCACCTACGAGCAGTACTTC. As protein: CASSLAYFLAGGTYEQYF.

The J gene is TRBJ2-7, the V gene TRBV3-1 (or the pseudogene TRBV3-2); 10 positions match TRBD1. Germline V gives CDR1 LGHDT, CDR2 YNNKEL (reference sequence). V lost 3 bases and J lost 3; bases outside the gene matches: 20. The CDR3 is 20 residues long. The CDR3 DNA reads as TGTGCCAGCAGCCATAAACGGGACAGGGGCCTCTCAACACCTGACTACGAGCAGTACTTC. It yields the protein CASSHKRDRGLSTPDYEQYF.

V is TRBV7-2 and J is TRBJ2-1; D is perhaps TRBD2 (6 bases). Germline V gene sequence: CDR1 SGHTA, CDR2 FQGNSA. The ends were cut back, 0 bases at V and 5 bases at J, with 14 bases in the middle. This CDR3 is 16 amino acids long. The CDR3, as DNA: TGTGCCAGCAGCTTAGCGGACTACTCTATGAACAATGAGCAGTTCTTC. The encoded protein is CASSLADYSMNNEQFF.